This T cell receptor beta chain was sequenced during a study of breast tumors, draining lymph nodes, adjacent tissues. One entry per CDR3 protein, called by TCRdb with MiXCR from the multiplex PCR reads. The sample holds 160,000 or so distinct CDR3 sequences, 30% to 40% seen once. This clonotype has a count of ten or more. CDR1 is MNHEY and CDR2 is SVGEGT in the germline V gene. The CDR3 sequence is 14 residues long. V lost 2 bases and J lost 2, with 10 bases in between. The lymph nodes were axillary draining lymph nodes from breast cancer patients. V gene TRBV6-2 or TRBV6-3 combines with J gene TRBJ2-7, with TRBD1 as a possible D gene (6 bases). The sample comprised axillary lymph node tissue. The receptor comes from a female donor with breast cancer. Some clones in this sample may be carry-over from other donors' samples. CDR3 residues: CASSYGGQTYEQYF. CDR3 DNA: TGTGCCAGCAGTTACGGGGGCCAGACCTACGAGCAGTACTTC.